This TCR beta chain emerged from a study of T-cell reconstitution after alpha-beta-depleted transplantation in children. General observations from the study: Surviving recipient T cells and thymic progenitors underlay high day-60 TCRbeta diversity in some patients. It was reported that alpha-beta T cells came from several hundred expanded graft clones (about two months after transplant).

TCRbeta library construction was performed incorporating unique molecular identifiers. TCRdb called the PCR reads again in MiXCR, with one record for every CDR3 protein. The top ten clones hold around an eighth of a sample with around 580,000 distinct CDR3 sequences, more than 20% of them seen once. This clonotype was recorded a few times. Its antigen is unidentified. Germline V gives CDR1 DFQATT, CDR2 SNEGSKA (reference sequence). The V gene end was trimmed by 3 bases and the J gene end by 9 bases; junction bases not matched to a gene: 4. The CDR3 extends over 14 amino acids. This TCR was recovered from a boy less than two years old who had a stem cell transplant for acute myeloid leukemia, so the T cells may come from the graft donor. This chain uses TRBV20-1 with TRBJ2-1; the match to TRBD2 covers 14 bases. Material: PBMCs, mostly from graft donor cells, obtained 360 days after TCRalphabeta/CD19-depleted stem cell transplant. Here the CDR3 reads CSASRLAGGSEQFF. The CDR3 coding sequence is TGCAGTGCTAGCCGACTAGCGGGGGGGTCTGAGCAGTTCTTC.